One sample yielded the 29 T cell receptor beta chains listed below, sequenced in a study of post-analysis software for immune sequencing data. General observations from the study: The five TRBV segments detected at higher frequency in patients than in controls included TRBV5-6, TRBV5-1 and TRBV20-1.

Unique molecular identifiers were present in the TCR beta cDNA libraries. TCRdb ran MiXCR on the PCR reads and lists one entry per CDR3 protein. This table holds hundreds of thousands of distinct CDR3 sequences, roughly 45% found once. No antigens are known for them. The sequencing input was blood. The receptors stem from a girl aged 10-17 years with multiple sclerosis.

This clonotype was picked up a small number of times. The J gene is TRBJ2-1, the V gene TRBV5-1; TRBD2 agrees at 7 bases. Germline V gene sequence: CDR1 SGHRS, CDR2 YFSETQ. J lost 8 bases, V lost 0 bases, and 14 bases had no gene match. This CDR3 is 17 amino acids long. CDR3 amino acids: CASSLGTSGAGLHEQFF. Here the CDR3 DNA reads TGCGCCAGCAGCTTGGGGACTAGTGGGGCTGGGTTGCATGAGCAGTTCTTC.

V usage is TRBV29-1 and J usage is TRBJ1-1; no clear D gene. Germline CDR1 is SQVTM and CDR2 is ANQGSEA. Trimming took 5 bases from V and 5 from J, leaving 15 bases between them. CDR3 size: 13 residues. The CDR3 region is CSVKEALRTEAFF. CDR3 coding DNA: TGCAGCGTTAAGGAGGCATTGCGGACTGAAGCTTTCTTT.

V is TRBV28 and J is TRBJ2-5; D may correspond to TRBD1 or TRBD2 (5 bases each). Germline assignment: CDR1 MDHEN and CDR2 SYDVKM. CDR3 size: 14 residues. V lost 3 bases to trimming and J lost 5 bases, with 13 bases between them. The CDR3 DNA sequence: TGTGCCAGCAGTTTGTTGGGGGAGTCGGAGACCCAGTACTTC. Translated, it gives CASSLLGESETQYF.

The table lists this clonotype with a few counts. This sequence joins TRBV6-6 and TRBJ1-2; TRBD1 matches 7 bases. The trim removed 10 bases at V and 10 bases at J, leaving 9 bases unmatched. CDR3 length: 11 amino acids. Germline-derived CDR1 and CDR2 are MNHNY and SVGAGI (reference sequence). CDR3 residues: CATRSGTDYTF. The CDR3 DNA sequence: TGTGCCACCCGCAGTGGGACAGACTACACCTTC.

The chain joins TRBV7-2 to TRBJ1-2; the D gene is possibly TRBD1 (6 bases). This CDR3 is 13 amino acids long. Germline V gene lookup returns CDR1 SGHTA and CDR2 FQGNSA. Trimming removed 1 base at V and 7 bases at J, with 10 bases between. The CDR3 nucleotides are TGTGCCAGCAGCTTAGAGGCAGGGGTTGGCTACACCTTC. Translated: CASSLEAGVGYTF.

This clonotype was seen a handful of times. V usage is TRBV4-2 and J usage is TRBJ2-5, with 10 bases that match TRBD1. The J call may be mistaken, given a closer DNA end match to TRBJ2-7. The germline CDR1 and CDR2 sequences are LGHNA and YNFKEQ. This CDR3 has 18 amino acids. The CDR3, as DNA: TGTGCCAGCAGCCAAGCTCTTGGAGGGGGACAGGGGACCTACGAGCAGTACTTC. It translates to CASSQALGGGQGTYEQYF.

This clonotype was observed once. The CDR3 DNA reads TGTGCCAGCAAGAAGACAGGGGAATCTGGAAACACCATATATTTT. Translated: CASKKTGESGNTIYF. This rearrangement joins TRBV6-6 to TRBJ1-3, with 8 nucleotides matching TRBD1. The CDR3 has 15 amino acids. Looked up from germline, CDR1 is MNHNY and CDR2 is SVGAGI (reference sequence). After removal of 7 bases from V and 1 base from J, the junction contained 6 bases not matched to a gene.

The sample holds one count of this clonotype. The V call is TRBV15, the J call TRBJ1-2; the match to TRBD1 covers 8 bases. After removal of 0 bases from V and 6 bases from J, the junction contained 3 bases not matched to a gene. This CDR3 is built from 14 residues. The germline CDR1 and CDR2 sequences are LNHNV and YYDKDF (reference sequence). This CDR3 is CATSRDHRGNGYTF. The CDR3 DNA reads as TGTGCCACCAGCAGAGATCACAGGGGGAATGGCTACACCTTC.

The chain recombines TRBV4-1 with TRBJ1-4, with D possibly TRBD1 on 5 matching bases. Trimming cost V 0 bases and J 5 bases, with 10 bases left between them. Germline lookup yields CDR1 MGHRA and CDR2 YSYEKL. This CDR3 spans 15 amino acids. CDR3 region: CASSQDRGENEKLFF. Written as DNA, the CDR3 is TGCGCCAGCAGCCAAGATCGGGGGGAAAATGAAAAACTGTTTTTT.

This chain joins TRBV7-3 and TRBJ2-6, with 7 bases aligning to TRBD2. Germline assignment: CDR1 SGHTA and CDR2 FQGTGA. This CDR3 is 16 amino acids long. Germline trimming cut 5 bases from V and 3 bases from J; bases unmatched to any gene: 7. The CDR3 loop reads CASSLRAGVGANVLTF. CDR3 in DNA: TGTGCCAGCAGCCTGAGGGCGGGGGTTGGGGCCAACGTCCTGACTTTC.

This clonotype was observed a few times. The chain is built from TRBV7-2 and TRBJ2-1; 11 nucleotides line up with TRBD2. Germline V gene data show CDR1 as SGHTA and CDR2 as FQGNSA. V was clipped by 3 bases and J by 5 bases; unmatched bases: 6. The CDR3 contains 16 residues. CDR3 sequence (DNA): TGTGCCAGCAGCTTCGCGGGGACTAGCGGCAACAATGAGCAGTTCTTC. Its translation: CASSFAGTSGNNEQFF.

On this clonotype: A read error is likely, as this CDR3 ends without the conserved phenylalanine or tryptophan. This chain joins TRBV7-2 and TRBJ2-3, with D unresolved. The CDR3 is 13 amino acids. Germline V lookup: CDR1 SGHTA, CDR2 FQGNSA. V was pared by 2 bases and J by 1 base, with 4 bases between. The chain's CDR3 is CASSLPGTDTQYL. In DNA form, the CDR3 reads TGTGCCAGCAGCTTACCGGGCACAGATACGCAGTATCTT.

In this sample, this clonotype turned up a few times. The CDR3 DNA follows: TGTGCCACCAGCAGAGCGCCCCGACAGGGGGGAGAAAAACTGTTTTTT. Translating it yields CATSRAPRQGGEKLFF. J is TRBJ1-4 and V is TRBV15; 9 nucleotides align to TRBD1. Trimming cost V 1 base and J 8 bases; bases outside gene matches: 8. CDR3 length equals 16 residues. Germline V gene sequence: CDR1 LNHNV, CDR2 YYDKDF (reference sequence).

The chain joins TRBV12-3 or TRBV12-4 to TRBJ1-2; D gene unclear. Trimming removed 2 bases at V and 8 bases at J, with 15 bases between. The CDR3 is made up of 14 amino acids. The DNA for the CDR3 is TGTGCCAGCAGTTTAAGTGAGAATAGGAAGGGCTACACCTTC. Translation gives CASSLSENRKGYTF.

The rearrangement joins TRBV29-1 to TRBJ2-1; 7 bases line up with TRBD1. The CDR3 covers 12 residues. V dropped 6 bases and J dropped 5; count of bases not matched to a gene: 4. CDR1 is SQVTM and CDR2 is ANQGSEA in the germline V gene. CDR3 residues: CSVGTAHNEQFF. Here the CDR3 DNA reads TGCAGCGTGGGGACAGCCCACAATGAGCAGTTCTTC.

This sequence joins TRBV7-2 and TRBJ2-7, with TRBD1 matching over 10 bases. Trimming removed 3 bases from V and 3 bases from J; junction bases left unmatched: 5. From germline, CDR1 is SGHTA and CDR2 FQGNSA. This CDR3 spans 15 amino acids. The chain's CDR3 is CASSFEDRGVYEQYF. The DNA for the CDR3 is TGTGCCAGCAGCTTCGAGGACAGGGGGGTCTACGAGCAGTACTTC.

A single count supports this clonotype. A read error may produce the germline difference seen at one junction end. The V call is TRBV7-2, the J call TRBJ1-2, with D tentatively TRBD1 (5 bases). Germline V lookup: CDR1 SGHTA, CDR2 FQGNSA. The CDR3 contains 14 residues. The CDR3 DNA follows: TGTGCCGGCAGCTTGGGGGGGTCGTCCTATGGCTACACCTTC. Translated: CAGSLGGSSYGYTF.

The chain has TRBV28 and TRBJ2-7; D possibly matches TRBD1 or TRBD2 (8 bases each). The CDR3 consists of 16 residues. V was trimmed by 8 bases and J by 0 bases, leaving 20 bases between them. Germline V lookup: CDR1 MDHEN, CDR2 SYDVKM. CDR3 sequence reads: CASGGQATSGSYEQYF. The DNA for the CDR3 is TGTGCCAGCGGGGGACAGGCAACTAGCGGCTCCTACGAGCAGTACTTC.

This chain joins TRBV6-5 and TRBJ2-1, with TRBD2 matching over 7 bases. Germline lookup yields CDR1 MNHEY and CDR2 SVGAGI. The length of the CDR3 is 15 residues. V lost 8 bases and J lost 7; bases outside the gene matches: 14. The CDR3: CASRIVGGPRNEQFF. CDR3 DNA: TGTGCCAGCCGCATAGTGGGAGGGCCCCGTAATGAGCAGTTCTTC.

The genes are TRBV12-3 or TRBV12-4 and TRBJ2-5; D might be TRBD1 (6 bases). There are 14 residues in the CDR3. The V end lost 7 bases, the J end lost 0 bases, and 12 bases lay between the germline ends. CDR3 bases: TGTGCCAGCACTGACGCAGGGGACCAAGAGACCCAGTACTTC. Translated, it gives CASTDAGDQETQYF.

The gene calls are TRBV5-1 and TRBJ1-5; D might be TRBD1 (6 bases). Germline V gene lookup returns CDR1 SGHRS and CDR2 YFSETQ. This CDR3 is built from 16 residues. V was shortened by 0 bases and J by 2 bases, with 12 bases between the two germline ends. CDR3 nucleotide sequence: TGCGCCAGCAGCTTGGGGGGGGGCGCGGGCAATCAGCCCCAGCATTTT. Amino acids: CASSLGGGAGNQPQHF.

This clonotype was seen only a few times. This chain joins TRBV7-2 and TRBJ2-4; 11 positions match TRBD2. V trimming: 5 bases; J trimming: 9 bases; junction bases outside the gene matches: 12. The germline gives CDR1 SGHTA, CDR2 FQGNSA. The length of the CDR3 is 16 residues. The CDR3 DNA reads as TGTGCCAGCAGCCCTCCACTAGCGGGAGTGGGGCTCATTCAGTACTTC. Translated: CASSPPLAGVGLIQYF. The full variable domain, completed using reference TRBV7-2 and TRBJ2-4, is GAGVSQSPSNKVTEKGKDVELRCDPISGHTALYWYRQSLGQGLEFLIYFQGNSAPDKSGLPSDRFSAERTGGSVSTLTIQRTQQEDSAVYLCASSPPLAGVGLIQYFGAGTRLSVL.

This rearrangement joins TRBV6-5 to TRBJ2-3; 7 positions agree with TRBD1. V lost 5 bases to trimming and J lost 5 bases; unmatched junction nucleotides: 7. CDR1 and CDR2 (germline): MNHEY, SVGAGI. The CDR3 loop spans 14 amino acids. DNA for the CDR3: TGTGCCAGCAGTCTAAGACAGGGTATAGATACGCAGTATTTT. As protein: CASSLRQGIDTQYF.

The chain combines TRBV19 with TRBJ2-5, with 11 bases aligning to TRBD2. CDR3 size: 16 residues. CDR1 is LNHDA and CDR2 is SQIVND in the germline V gene (reference sequence). With 3 bases clipped from V and 3 bases from J, the junction kept 6 bases outside the gene matches. The CDR3 here is CASSMGLADWEETQYF. The CDR3 nucleotides read TGTGCCAGTAGTATGGGACTAGCGGATTGGGAAGAGACCCAGTACTTC.

The chain has TRBV19 and TRBJ2-7; D remains unclear. The CDR3 totals 12 residues. V shed 4 bases and J shed 4 bases, with 8 bases lying between them. In germline, CDR1 is LNHDA, CDR2 SQIVND (reference sequence). The CDR3 DNA follows: TGTGCCAGTAGTACAACTCCTTACGAGCAGTACTTC. The encoded protein is CASSTTPYEQYF.

The chain combines TRBV9 with TRBJ2-7; D not resolved. CDR1 SGDLS and CDR2 YYNGEE come from the germline V gene. Trimming took off 0 bases at V and 0 bases at J, with 10 bases between the two ends. The length of the CDR3 is 15 residues. Written as DNA, the CDR3 is TGTGCCAGCAGCGTAGGGATGACCCTCTCCTACGAGCAGTACTTC. It yields the protein CASSVGMTLSYEQYF.

The rearrangement uses TRBV18 and TRBJ2-7, with D possibly matching TRBD2 (5 bases). The V gene lost 1 base and the J gene lost 7 bases, with 17 bases spanning the gap. Germline CDR1 reads KGHSH; CDR2 reads LQKENI. CDR3 length: 15 amino acids. CDR3 bases: TGTGCCAGCTCACCACTAGCGAGTACCTACAATGAGCAGTACTTC. It encodes CASSPLASTYNEQYF.

The chain recombines TRBV29-1 with TRBJ1-2; D perhaps matches TRBD1 (5 bases). V gave up 3 bases and J gave up 6 bases, with 14 bases separating them. The CDR3 extends over 13 amino acids. Looked up from germline, CDR1 is SQVTM and CDR2 is ANQGSEA. The CDR3 DNA sequence: TGCAGCGTTGAGCCCCCGACAGAAAATGGCTACACCTTC. It encodes CSVEPPTENGYTF.

To note about this clonotype: A read error may account for a junction end that differs from germline. The CDR3, as DNA: TGTGCCAGCAGCGAAGTCCGGGCTAGCGGCCGTTACGAGCAGTACTTC. Translated: CASSEVRASGRYEQYF. The chain employs TRBV6-1 and TRBJ2-7, with 7 bases lining up with TRBD2. From germline, CDR1 is MNHNS and CDR2 SASEGT. The CDR3 is 16 amino acids.